A selection of T cell receptor beta chains follows, all from one sample in a study of shared clonotypes between healthy human individuals. The assay was immunoSEQ multiplex PCR, and TCRdb's table has in-frame clones only and misses some. The profile shows about 1 million clones, around 76% of them singletons. Source material: memory CD4+ T cells sorted from blood. The receptors derive from a young man in good health. Each CDR3 is given with its conserved first and last residue. A D gene is named only where the DNA matches it firmly. Clone size, where shown, is once, few, many, or a class for clones that have expanded.

d_gene	abundance	v_gene	j_gene	CDR3nt	CDR3aa
-	-	TRBV28	TRBJ1-1	TGTGCCAGCAGGACCTACAGTTTGAACACTGAAGCTTTCTTT	CASRTYSLNTEAFF
-	few	TRBV5-1	TRBJ1-2	TGCGCCAGCAGCTTGGAAGGGTATGGCTACACCTTC	CASSLEGYGYTF
-	-	TRBV6-5	TRBJ1-2	TGTGCCAGCAGTATCGAAGGCAGAGGTTATGGCTACACCTTC	CASSIEGRGYGYTF
-	-	TRBV6-5	TRBJ2-4	TGTGCCAGCGCCCCGGGGGAGGTAGCCAAAAACATTCAGTACTTC	CASAPGEVAKNIQYF
TRBD1	-	TRBV4-1	TRBJ1-5	TGCGCCAGCAGCCAAGGCAGGGGGTGGGGCAATCAGCCCCAGCATTTT	CASSQGRGWGNQPQHF
-	-	TRBV2	TRBJ2-7	TGTGCCACCGGGGGGCTAGCGGTAAACTACGAGCAGTACTTC	CATGGLAVNYEQYF
-	-	TRBV5-6	TRBJ2-7	TGTGCCAGCAGCTTAGGCCGGTCCCAAACCGGGCAGTACTTC	CASSLGRSQTGQYF
TRBD1	-	TRBV11-2	TRBJ2-5	TGTGCCAGCAGCCTCACAGGGGGGTTTGAGACCCAGTACTTC	CASSLTGGFETQYF
-	-	TRBV6-4	TRBJ2-1	TGTGCCAGCAGCCCAACCTCCGTTGGGGCTGAGCAGTTCTTC	CASSPTSVGAEQFF
-	-	TRBV14	TRBJ1-2	TGTGCCAGCAGCCAAGCAACAGATAACTATGGCTACACCTTC	CASSQATDNYGYTF
-	-	TRBV5-4	TRBJ1-1	TGTGCCAGCAGCTTGGGTTCGCGCGCCCCCACTGAAGCTTTCTTT	CASSLGSRAPTEAFF
-	-	TRBV7-2	TRBJ1-2	TGTGCCAGCAGTCGACTGGTTTTGGGGGGCTACACCTTC	CASSRLVLGGYTF
TRBD1	-	TRBV5-1	TRBJ2-7	TGCGCCAGCAGCTTGGGCGGGACAGGGCACACCTACGAGCAGTACTTC	CASSLGGTGHTYEQYF
TRBD1	-	TRBV4-1	TRBJ2-7	TGCGCCAGCACCTCCTGGGACAGACCCTACGAGCAGTACTTC	CASTSWDRPYEQYF
TRBD1	few	TRBV7-2	TRBJ1-5	TGTGCCAGCAGCGCCAGACAGGGCGACCAGCCCCAGCATTTT	CASSARQGDQPQHF
-	-	TRBV7-9	TRBJ1-2	TGTGCCAGCAGGCGTGCCCTAGGCGATAACTATGGCTACACCTTC	CASRRALGDNYGYTF
-	-	TRBV29-1	TRBJ2-1	TGCAGCGTATCCCCTCGGTTGGTGAAAGGGAATGAGCAGTTCTTC	CSVSPRLVKGNEQFF
TRBD1	-	TRBV18	TRBJ1-1	TGTGCCAGCTCGGAACAGGGGCCGAACACTGAAGCTTTCTTT	CASSEQGPNTEAFF